The rows below give T cell receptor beta chains drawn from one sample of a study of OX40 agonist ivuxolimab in advanced cancers. The table came from immunoSEQ multiplex PCR; TCRdb's copy has only in-frame clones and leaves some out. The sample consists of around 20,000 clones, roughly 70% of them appearing once. The input for sequencing was CD4+ or CD8+ T cells sorted from blood, taken in a trial of the OX40 agonist ivuxolimab. All receptors come from an adult with an advanced solid tumor such as melanoma, head and neck, liver or kidney cancer. CDR3s include the opening cysteine and the closing phenylalanine or tryptophan. D genes are given only for firm matches. Clone sizes are given selectively: once, few, many, or a class where the clone is expanded.

d_call	v_call	clone_size	j_call	cdr3_nt	cdr3_aa
NA	TRBV28	NA	TRBJ2-5	TGTGCCAGCAGTTCCAGGACAGCGAAAGAGACCCAGTACTTC	CASSSRTAKETQYF
NA	TRBV7-2	few	TRBJ2-7	TGTGCCAGCAGCTTATGGGGAAGGTCCTCCTACGAGCAGTACTTC	CASSLWGRSSYEQYF
TRBD1	TRBV6-1	few	TRBJ2-7	TGTGCCAGCAGTGAAGACGGGACAGGGTTTTACGAGCAGTACTTC	CASSEDGTGFYEQYF
TRBD2	TRBV28	few	TRBJ2-3	TGTGCCAGCAGTTCCCTTGCTTTTAGCGGGAGGAGGACAGATACGCAGTATTTT	CASSSLAFSGRRTDTQYF
NA	TRBV11-2	NA	TRBJ2-3	TGTGCCAGCAGCTCCGGACTCGGTAGCACAGATACGCAGTATTTT	CASSSGLGSTDTQYF
NA	TRBV7-9	NA	TRBJ1-6	TGTGCCAGCAGCTTCCTCGATGGGTCACCCCTCCACTTT	CASSFLDGSPLHF
TRBD1	TRBV5-5	NA	TRBJ2-1	TGTGCCAGCAGCCCCGGGGAAGGGGGCGATTACAATGAGCAGTTCTTC	CASSPGEGGDYNEQFF
NA	TRBV6-1	NA	TRBJ2-7	TGTGCCAGCAGTGAATACGGGGGCTACGAGCAGTACTTC	CASSEYGGYEQYF
NA	TRBV13	NA	TRBJ1-1	TGTGCCAGCAGCCTCACCGAGGGGGATACTGAAGCTTTCTTT	CASSLTEGDTEAFF
TRBD1	TRBV7-9	NA	TRBJ2-3	TGTGCCAGCAGCCCAAGGACAGGGTATGAGCAACGGGCAGATACGCAGTATTTT	CASSPRTGYEQRADTQYF
NA	TRBV14	NA	TRBJ2-5	TGTGCCAGCAGCCAAACCGACCAAGAGACCCAGTACTTC	CASSQTDQETQYF
NA	TRBV6-5	NA	TRBJ2-5	TGTGCCAGCAGTTACGGAACTAGCTTGGAGACCCAGTACTTC	CASSYGTSLETQYF
NA	TRBV28	NA	TRBJ2-7	TGTGCCAGCATGGGCCCCGACTACGAGCAGTACTTC	CASMGPDYEQYF
NA	TRBV10-2	NA	TRBJ2-7	TGCGCCAGCAGGGGGGGGCCCTACGAGCAGTACTTC	CASRGGPYEQYF
NA	TRBV2	NA	TRBJ2-7	TGTGCCAGCAGTGGGACAGCCTCCTACGAGCAGTACTTC	CASSGTASYEQYF
NA	TRBV9	NA	TRBJ2-3	TGTGCCAGCAGCGTAGGGGGCTTCGAAGTGGCGGATACGCAGTATTTT	CASSVGGFEVADTQYF
TRBD2	TRBV11-3	NA	TRBJ2-1	TGTGCCAGCAGCGCCTCTAGCGGGAGGGATGTTGAGCAGTTCTTC	CASSASSGRDVEQFF
NA	TRBV7-9	NA	TRBJ1-2	TGTGCCAGCAGCTTAGGATTAAACACTGGCTACACCTTC	CASSLGLNTGYTF
NA	TRBV11-3	NA	TRBJ2-1	TGTGCCAGCAGCACAACCAGCAGCTCCTACAATGAGCAGTTCTTC	CASSTTSSSYNEQFF
TRBD1	TRBV9	NA	TRBJ1-1	TGTGCCAGCAGCGCGCCTACAGGGGCACCGAACACTGAAGCTTTCTTT	CASSAPTGAPNTEAFF
NA	TRBV29-1	NA	TRBJ2-7	TGCAGCGTTGAAAAGTGGGACGAGCAGTACTTC	CSVEKWDEQYF
NA	TRBV11-2	NA	TRBJ2-7	TGTGCCAGCAGCTTAGGGGGGGCCTCCTACGAGCAGTACTTC	CASSLGGASYEQYF
NA	TRBV27	NA	TRBJ1-2	TGTGCCAGCAGGGGTGGGGGGCTCGGCTATGGCTACACCTTC	CASRGGGLGYGYTF
NA	TRBV6-1	medium-sized	TRBJ2-3	TGTGCCAGCAGAGACCCGCGGGGGCTCACAGATACGCAGTATTTT	CASRDPRGLTDTQYF
TRBD2	TRBV27	NA	TRBJ2-3	TGTGCCAGCGCTCGGGGGGGTGGTAGCACAGATACGCAGTATTTT	CASARGGGSTDTQYF
NA	TRBV20-1	NA	TRBJ2-1	TGCAGTGCCCTACTAGGGATAGAGCAGTTCTTC	CSALLGIEQFF
TRBD2	TRBV7-9	NA	TRBJ2-1	TGTGCCAGCAGCTTAGCAGTAGCGGGAGGATACAATGAGCAGTTCTTC	CASSLAVAGGYNEQFF
NA	TRBV5-5	NA	TRBJ2-1	TGTGCCAGCAGCTTCACGGACTACAATGAGCAGTTCTTC	CASSFTDYNEQFF
NA	TRBV7-8	NA	TRBJ2-2	TGTGCCAGCAGCTTAGCGGGGGCGCGTACCGGGGAGCTGTTTTTT	CASSLAGARTGELFF
NA	TRBV29-1	NA	TRBJ2-1	TGCAGCTCTGAGGGGGAGCCCTCCCGCTCCTACAATGAGCAGTTCTTC	CSSEGEPSRSYNEQFF